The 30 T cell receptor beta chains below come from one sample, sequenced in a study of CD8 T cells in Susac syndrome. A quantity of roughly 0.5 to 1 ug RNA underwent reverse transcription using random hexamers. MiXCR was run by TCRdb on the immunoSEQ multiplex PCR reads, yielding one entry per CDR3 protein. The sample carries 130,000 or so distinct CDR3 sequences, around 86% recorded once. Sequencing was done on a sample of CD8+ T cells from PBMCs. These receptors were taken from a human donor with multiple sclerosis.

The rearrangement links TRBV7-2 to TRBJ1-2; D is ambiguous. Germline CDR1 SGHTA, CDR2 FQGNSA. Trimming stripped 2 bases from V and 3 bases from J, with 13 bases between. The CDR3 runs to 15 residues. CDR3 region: CASSLLDFDHYGYTF. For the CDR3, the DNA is TGTGCCAGCAGCTTATTAGATTTCGACCACTATGGCTACACCTTC.

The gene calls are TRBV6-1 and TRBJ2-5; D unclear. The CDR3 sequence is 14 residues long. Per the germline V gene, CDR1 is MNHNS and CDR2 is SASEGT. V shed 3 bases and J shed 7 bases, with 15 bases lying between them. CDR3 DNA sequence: TGTGCCAGCAGTGAGGTCAGGCGAACTGGGACCCAGTACTTC. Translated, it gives CASSEVRRTGTQYF.

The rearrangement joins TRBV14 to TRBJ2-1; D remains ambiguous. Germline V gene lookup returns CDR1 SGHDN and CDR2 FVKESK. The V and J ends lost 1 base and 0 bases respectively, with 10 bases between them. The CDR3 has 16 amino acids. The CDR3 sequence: CASSQGLASSYNEQFF. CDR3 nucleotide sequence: TGTGCCAGCAGCCAAGGTCTCGCTAGCTCCTACAATGAGCAGTTCTTC. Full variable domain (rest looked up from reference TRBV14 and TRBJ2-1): EAGVTQFPSHSVIEKGQTVTLRCDPISGHDNLYWYRRVMGKEIKFLLHFVKESKQDESGMPNNRFLAERTGGTYSTLKVQPAELEDSGVYFCASSQGLASSYNEQFFGPGTRLTVL.

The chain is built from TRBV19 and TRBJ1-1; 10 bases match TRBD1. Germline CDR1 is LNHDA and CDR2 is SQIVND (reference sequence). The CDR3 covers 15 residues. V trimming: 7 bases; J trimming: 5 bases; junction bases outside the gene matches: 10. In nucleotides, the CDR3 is TGTGCCAGTATGGAACGGGACAGGGGTAGAACTGAAGCTTTCTTT. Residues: CASMERDRGRTEAFF.

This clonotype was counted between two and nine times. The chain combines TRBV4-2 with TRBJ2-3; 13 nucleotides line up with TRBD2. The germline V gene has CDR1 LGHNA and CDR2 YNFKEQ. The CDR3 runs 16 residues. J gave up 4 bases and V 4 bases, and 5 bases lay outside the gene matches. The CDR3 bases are TGTGCCAGCAGCCCCAGACTAGCGGGAGGTCCAGATACGCAGTATTTT. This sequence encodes CASSPRLAGGPDTQYF.

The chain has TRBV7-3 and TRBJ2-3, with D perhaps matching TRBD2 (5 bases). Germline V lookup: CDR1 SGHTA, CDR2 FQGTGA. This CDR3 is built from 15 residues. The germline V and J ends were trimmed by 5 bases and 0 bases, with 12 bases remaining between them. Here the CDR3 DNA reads TGTGCCAGCAGCCTCTCGGGGAGAAGCACAGATACGCAGTATTTT. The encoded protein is CASSLSGRSTDTQYF.

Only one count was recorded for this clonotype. CDR3 region: CASNLAGAGTGELFF. The CDR3 coding sequence is TGTGCCAGCAATTTGGCAGGGGCAGGGACCGGGGAGCTGTTTTTT. This chain uses TRBV7-6 with TRBJ2-2, with TRBD1 as a possible D gene (6 bases). The CDR3 is 15 amino acids. The V end was cut by 7 bases, the J end by 5 bases, with 17 bases between. The germline V gene has CDR1 SGHVS and CDR2 FNYEAQ.

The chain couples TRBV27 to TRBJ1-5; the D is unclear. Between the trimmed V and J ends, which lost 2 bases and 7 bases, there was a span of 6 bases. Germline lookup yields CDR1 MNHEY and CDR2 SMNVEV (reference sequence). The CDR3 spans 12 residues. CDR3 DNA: TGTGCCAGCAGTTTAAATGGCCAGCCCCAGCATTTT. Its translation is CASSLNGQPQHF.

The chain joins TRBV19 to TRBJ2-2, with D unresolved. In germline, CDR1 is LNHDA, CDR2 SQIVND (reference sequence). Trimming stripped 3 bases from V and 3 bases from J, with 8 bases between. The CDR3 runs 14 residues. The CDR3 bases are TGTGCCAGTAGTATGTCCGGGTACACCGGGGAGCTGTTTTTT. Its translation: CASSMSGYTGELFF. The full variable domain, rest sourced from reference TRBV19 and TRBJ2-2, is DGGITQSPKYLFRKEGQNVTLSCEQNLNHDAMYWYRQDPGQGLRLIYYSQIVNDFQKGDIAEGYSVSREKKESFPLTVTSAQKNPTAFYLCASSMSGYTGELFFGEGSRLTVL.

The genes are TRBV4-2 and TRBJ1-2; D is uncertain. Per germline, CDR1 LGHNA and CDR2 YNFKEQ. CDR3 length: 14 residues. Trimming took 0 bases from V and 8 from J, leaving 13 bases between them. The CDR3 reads CASSQDQLQPGYTF. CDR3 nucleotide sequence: TGTGCCAGCAGCCAAGACCAATTACAACCGGGCTACACCTTC.

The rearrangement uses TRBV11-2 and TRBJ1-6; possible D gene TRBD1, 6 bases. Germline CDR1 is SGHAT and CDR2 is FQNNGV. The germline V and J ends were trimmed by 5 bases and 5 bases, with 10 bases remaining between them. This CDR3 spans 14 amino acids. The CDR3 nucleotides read TGTGCCAGCAGCCGACAGGCGGATAATTCACCCCTCCACTTT. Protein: CASSRQADNSPLHF.

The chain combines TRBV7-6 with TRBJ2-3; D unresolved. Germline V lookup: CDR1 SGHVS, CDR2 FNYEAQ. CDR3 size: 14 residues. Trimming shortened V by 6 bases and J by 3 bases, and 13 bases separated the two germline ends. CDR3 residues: CASRLGVDTDTQYF. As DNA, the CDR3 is TGTGCCAGCAGGCTAGGTGTTGATACAGATACGCAGTATTTT.

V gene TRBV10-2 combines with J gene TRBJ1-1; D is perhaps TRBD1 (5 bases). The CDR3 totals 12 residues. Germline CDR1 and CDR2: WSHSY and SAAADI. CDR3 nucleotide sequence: TGCGCAACCGGGGGGGATTCAATTGAAGCTTTCTTT. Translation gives CATGGDSIEAFF.

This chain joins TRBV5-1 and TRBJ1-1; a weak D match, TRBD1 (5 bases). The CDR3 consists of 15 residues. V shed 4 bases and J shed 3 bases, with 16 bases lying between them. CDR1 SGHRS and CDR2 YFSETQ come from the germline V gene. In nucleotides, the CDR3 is TGCGCCAGCAGCGCAACCCAGGGAGTTGACACTGAAGCTTTCTTT. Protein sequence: CASSATQGVDTEAFF.

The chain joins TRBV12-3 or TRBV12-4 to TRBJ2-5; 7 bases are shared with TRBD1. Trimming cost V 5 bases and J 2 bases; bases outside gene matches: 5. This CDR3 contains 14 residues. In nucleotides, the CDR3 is TGTGCCAGCAGTAGACGGGACAGACAAGAGACCCAGTACTTC. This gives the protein CASSRRDRQETQYF.

CDR3 in DNA: TGTGCCACCAGCCTTTACCGGATTGAGCAGTTCTTC. Translation gives CATSLYRIEQFF. The rearrangement joins TRBV15 to TRBJ2-1, with D uncertain. CDR3 length: 12 amino acids. V gave up 5 bases and J gave up 9 bases, with 11 bases separating them. The germline V gene encodes CDR1 LNHNV and CDR2 YYDKDF (reference sequence).

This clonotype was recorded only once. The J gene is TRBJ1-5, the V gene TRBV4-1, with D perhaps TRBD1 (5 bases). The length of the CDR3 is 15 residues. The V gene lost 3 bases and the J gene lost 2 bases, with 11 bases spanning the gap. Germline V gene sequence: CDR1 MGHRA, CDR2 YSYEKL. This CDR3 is CASSQGDVGNQPQHF. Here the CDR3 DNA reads TGCGCCAGCAGCCAGGGGGACGTGGGCAATCAGCCCCAGCATTTT.

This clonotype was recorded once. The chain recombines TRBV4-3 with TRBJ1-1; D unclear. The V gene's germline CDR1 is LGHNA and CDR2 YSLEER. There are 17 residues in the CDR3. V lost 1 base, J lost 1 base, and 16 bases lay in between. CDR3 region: CASSQVHLLRENTEAFF. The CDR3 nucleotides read TGCGCCAGCAGCCAAGTCCACCTTTTGCGCGAGAACACTGAAGCTTTCTTT.

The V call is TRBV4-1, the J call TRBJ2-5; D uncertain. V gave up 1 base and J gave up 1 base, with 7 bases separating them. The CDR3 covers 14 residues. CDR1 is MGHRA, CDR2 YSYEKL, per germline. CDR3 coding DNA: TGCGCCAGCAGCCAAGGGGTAGGCCAAGAGACCCAGTACTTC. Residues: CASSQGVGQETQYF.

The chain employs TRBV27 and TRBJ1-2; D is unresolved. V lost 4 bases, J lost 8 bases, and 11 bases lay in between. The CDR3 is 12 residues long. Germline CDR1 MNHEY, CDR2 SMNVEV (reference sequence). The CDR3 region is CASSSWSTGYTF. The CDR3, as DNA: TGTGCCAGCAGTTCCTGGAGTACGGGCTACACCTTC.

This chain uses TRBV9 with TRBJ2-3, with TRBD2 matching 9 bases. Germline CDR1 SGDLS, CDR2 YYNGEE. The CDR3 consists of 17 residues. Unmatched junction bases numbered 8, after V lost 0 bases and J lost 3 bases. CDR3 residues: CASSVESAGGSTDTQYF. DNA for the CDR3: TGTGCCAGCAGCGTAGAGTCAGCGGGAGGATCGACAGATACGCAGTATTTT.

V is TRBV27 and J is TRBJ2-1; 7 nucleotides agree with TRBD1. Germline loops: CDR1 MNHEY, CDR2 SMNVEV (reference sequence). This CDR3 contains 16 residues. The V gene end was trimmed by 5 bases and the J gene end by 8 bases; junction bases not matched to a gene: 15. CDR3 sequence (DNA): TGTGCCAGCAGTGCGCTAATTACCGGGACAGTGCATGAGCAGTTCTTC. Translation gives CASSALITGTVHEQFF.

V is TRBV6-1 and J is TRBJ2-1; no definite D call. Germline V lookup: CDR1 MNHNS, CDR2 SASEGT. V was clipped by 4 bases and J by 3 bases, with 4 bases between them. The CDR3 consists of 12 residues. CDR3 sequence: CASSGRYNEQFF. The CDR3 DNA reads TGTGCCAGCAGTGGCCGCTACAATGAGCAGTTCTTC.

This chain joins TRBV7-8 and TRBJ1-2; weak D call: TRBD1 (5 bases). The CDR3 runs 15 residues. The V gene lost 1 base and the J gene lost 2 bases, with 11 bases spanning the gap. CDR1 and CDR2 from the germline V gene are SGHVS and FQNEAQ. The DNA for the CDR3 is TGTGCCAGCAGCTTAGAGGGGTTTTTAAACTATGGCTACACCTTC. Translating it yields CASSLEGFLNYGYTF.

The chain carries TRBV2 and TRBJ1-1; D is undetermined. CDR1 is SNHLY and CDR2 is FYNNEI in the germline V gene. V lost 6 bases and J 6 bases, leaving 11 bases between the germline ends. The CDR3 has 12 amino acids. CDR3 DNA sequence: TGTGCCAGCAGGTCGTATGTTGCTGAAGCTTTCTTT. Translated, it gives CASRSYVAEAFF.

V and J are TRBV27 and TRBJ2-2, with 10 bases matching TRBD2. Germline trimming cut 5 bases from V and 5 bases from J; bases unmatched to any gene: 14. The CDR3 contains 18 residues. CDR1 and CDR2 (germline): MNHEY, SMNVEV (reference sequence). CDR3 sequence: CASSPDPSGGAQTGELFF. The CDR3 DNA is TGTGCCAGCAGTCCCGATCCCAGCGGGGGGGCGCAAACCGGGGAGCTGTTTTTT.

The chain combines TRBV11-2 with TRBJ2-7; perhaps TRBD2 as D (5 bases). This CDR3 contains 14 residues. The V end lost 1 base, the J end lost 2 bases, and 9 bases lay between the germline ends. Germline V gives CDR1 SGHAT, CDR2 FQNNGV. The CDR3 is CASSLVPGTYEQYV. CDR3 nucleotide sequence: TGTGCCAGCAGCTTAGTGCCGGGAACCTACGAGCAGTACGTC.

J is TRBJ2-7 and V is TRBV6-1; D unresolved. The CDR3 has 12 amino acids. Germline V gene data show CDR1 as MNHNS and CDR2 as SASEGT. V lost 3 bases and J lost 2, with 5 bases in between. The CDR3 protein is CASSDGPYEQYV. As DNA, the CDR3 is TGTGCCAGCAGTGATGGTCCCTACGAGCAGTACGTC.

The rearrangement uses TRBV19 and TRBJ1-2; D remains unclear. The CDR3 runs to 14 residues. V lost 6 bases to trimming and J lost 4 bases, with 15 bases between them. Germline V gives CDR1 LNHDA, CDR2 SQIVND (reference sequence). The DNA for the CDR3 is TGTGCCAGTAGCGATGGAGGCCTTGGCTATGGCTACACCTTC. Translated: CASSDGGLGYGYTF.

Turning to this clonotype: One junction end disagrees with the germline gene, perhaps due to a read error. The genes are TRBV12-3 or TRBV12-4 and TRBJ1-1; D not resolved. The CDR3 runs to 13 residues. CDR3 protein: CTSSILTGLGAFF. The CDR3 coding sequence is TGTACCAGCAGTATCCTGACCGGGCTGGGAGCTTTCTTT.